These 21 T cell receptor beta chains came from one sample sequenced in a study of cytomegalovirus exposure and HLA in healthy donors. Profiling relied on immunoSEQ multiplex PCR, and the TCRdb table lists in-frame clones only, not all of them. The profile covers more than 85,000 clones, with 70% to 90% appearing a single time and 4% taken by the ten largest. The source material was PBMCs. These TCRs come from a woman aged 18-29 years in good health and CMV-seropositive.

This sequence joins TRBV18 and TRBJ2-2; TRBD2 agrees at 11 bases. Germline CDR1 KGHSH, CDR2 LQKENI. V was pared by 2 bases and J by 4 bases, with 0 bases of the junction left unmatched. CDR3 length: 15 amino acids. CDR3 protein: CASSPTSGSTGELFF. The CDR3 nucleotides are TGTGCCAGCTCACCAACTAGCGGGAGCACCGGGGAGCTGTTTTTT.

The chain is built from TRBV6-5 and TRBJ1-3; 7 bases map to TRBD1. From germline, CDR1 is MNHEY and CDR2 SVGAGI. This CDR3 is built from 14 residues. Unmatched junction bases numbered 1, after V lost 2 bases and J lost 3 bases. This CDR3 is CASSYGQVGNTIYF. The CDR3 DNA reads TGTGCCAGCAGTTACGGACAGGTTGGAAACACCATATATTTT.

This sequence joins TRBV2 and TRBJ2-3; 11 bases are shared with TRBD2. The CDR3 totals 17 residues. Germline V CDR1 and CDR2: SNHLY, FYNNEI. V lost 1 base and J lost 2; bases outside the gene matches: 5. The CDR3 is CASSEGRLAGNTDTQYF. The CDR3 DNA is TGTGCCAGCAGTGAAGGCCGACTAGCGGGGAACACAGATACGCAGTATTTT.

The chain's CDR3 is CASSPPVGAAKNIQYF. DNA of the CDR3: TGTGCCAGCTCACCACCGGTGGGGGCGGCCAAAAACATTCAGTACTTC. This chain links TRBV18 with TRBJ2-4; the D gene is possibly TRBD1 (6 bases). Germline assignment: CDR1 KGHSH and CDR2 LQKENI. Deletions cut 0 bases from V and 1 base from J, with 10 bases between. The CDR3 consists of 16 residues. The variable domain in full, with the rest retrieved from reference TRBV18 and TRBJ2-4, is NAGVMQNPRHLVRRRGQEARLRCSPMKGHSHVYWYRQLPEEGLKFMVYLQKENIIDESGMPKERFSAEFPKEGPSILRIQQVVRGDSAAYFCASSPPVGAAKNIQYFGAGTRLSVL.

V gene TRBV6-1 combines with J gene TRBJ2-1, with a weak D call TRBD1 (5 bases). The V end lost 8 bases, the J end lost 7 bases, and 18 bases lay between the germline ends. The CDR3 is 14 residues long. From germline, CDR1 is MNHNS and CDR2 SASEGT. The CDR3 region has the DNA TGTGCCAGCGGGGCTCTCCTGCCGGAAAATGAGCAGTTCTTC. Translation: CASGALLPENEQFF.

This clone was observed a single time. The rearrangement joins TRBV6-1 to TRBJ2-6; D ambiguous. The CDR3 loop spans 12 amino acids. Germline CDR1 and CDR2: MNHNS and SASEGT. V was clipped by 7 bases and J by 4 bases, with 5 bases between them. The CDR3 region has the DNA TGTGCCAGCACTCCCGGGGCCAACGTCCTGACTTTC. Amino acid sequence: CASTPGANVLTF.

V gene TRBV28 combines with J gene TRBJ1-5, with TRBD1 as a possible D gene (5 bases). The CDR3 is 15 amino acids. V gave up 8 bases and J gave up 4 bases, with 18 bases separating them. Germline CDR1 and CDR2: MDHEN and SYDVKM. The CDR3 DNA is TGTGCCAGCCTAGGGGCAGGGCGTGGTAATCAGCCCCAGCATTTT. As protein: CASLGAGRGNQPQHF.

The gene calls are TRBV6-5 and TRBJ1-2; D is uncertain. Per the germline V gene, CDR1 is MNHEY and CDR2 is SVGAGI. V lost 5 bases to trimming and J lost 4 bases, with 11 bases between them. The CDR3 is 13 amino acids. The CDR3 loop is CASSDSEIYGYTF. The CDR3 coding sequence is TGTGCCAGCAGTGATTCGGAGATCTATGGCTACACCTTC.

The chain employs TRBV29-1 and TRBJ1-1; perhaps TRBD1 as D (5 bases). This CDR3 region has 13 residues. The ends were cut back, 3 bases at V and 1 base at J, with 9 bases in the middle. Germline V gene data show CDR1 as SQVTM and CDR2 as ANQGSEA. This CDR3 reads CSVDQGSNTEAFF. For the CDR3, the DNA is TGCAGCGTTGATCAGGGCTCGAACACTGAAGCTTTCTTT.

V and J are TRBV18 and TRBJ2-5; the D gene is possibly TRBD2 (6 bases). Germline V CDR1 and CDR2: KGHSH, LQKENI. V was shortened by 8 bases and J by 4 bases, with 14 bases between the two germline ends. The CDR3 length is 13 residues. The CDR3 DNA is TGTGCCAGCGCCAGGGACTTCCGAGAGACCCAGTACTTC. It codes for CASARDFRETQYF.

The chain recombines TRBV9 with TRBJ1-1; TRBD1 is a possible D gene (5 bases). V lost 0 bases and J 10 bases, leaving 13 bases between the germline ends. The CDR3 runs 13 residues. Germline V CDR1 and CDR2: SGDLS, YYNGEE. This CDR3 reads CASSVDPAGAAFF. The DNA for the CDR3 is TGTGCCAGCAGCGTAGATCCGGCTGGGGCAGCTTTCTTT.

This clone was seen once. The chain joins TRBV18 to TRBJ2-7, with 8 bases lining up with TRBD2. The CDR3 has 16 amino acids. Germline CDR1 KGHSH, CDR2 LQKENI. V gave up 3 bases and J gave up 0 bases; unmatched junction bases: 7. The CDR3 reads CASSPSRTSFSYEQYF. As DNA, the CDR3 is TGTGCCAGCTCACCGTCAAGGACTAGCTTCTCCTACGAGCAGTACTTC.

The chain uses TRBV7-2 and TRBJ2-2, with 9 bases that match TRBD1. The CDR3 loop spans 16 amino acids. V was clipped by 2 bases and J by 4 bases; unmatched bases: 5. Germline values: CDR1 SGHTA, CDR2 FQGNSA. The CDR3 nucleotides read TGTGCCAGCAGCTTATCCGGGACAGGGCGCACCGGGGAGCTGTTTTTT. Translated: CASSLSGTGRTGELFF.

This chain links TRBV6-1 with TRBJ2-4, with D perhaps matching TRBD1 (6 bases). This CDR3 spans 14 amino acids. Per germline, CDR1 MNHNS and CDR2 SASEGT. V dropped 5 bases and J dropped 3 bases, with 11 bases sitting between them. CDR3 nucleotide sequence: TGTGCCAGCAGTTCAAGGGACATCAAAAACATTCAGTACTTC. Translating it yields CASSSRDIKNIQYF.

The genes are TRBV4-1 and TRBJ1-6, with TRBD1 identical over 9 bases. The CDR3 loop spans 16 amino acids. Losses at the gene ends were 0 bases for V and 11 bases for J; bases not matched to a gene: 8. Germline CDR1 reads MGHRA; CDR2 reads YSYEKL. CDR3: CASSQEPGTGTAPLHF. The CDR3 DNA is TGCGCCAGCAGCCAAGAACCCGGGACAGGGACAGCACCCCTCCACTTT.

The V and J genes are TRBV27 and TRBJ2-7, with D maybe TRBD1 (5 bases). Deletions cut 5 bases from V and 1 base from J, with 9 bases between. The CDR3 extends over 13 amino acids. Per the germline V gene, CDR1 is MNHEY and CDR2 is SMNVEV (reference sequence). The CDR3 DNA reads TGTGCCAGCAGTAAACAGGTGTCCTACGAGCAGTACTTC. This sequence encodes CASSKQVSYEQYF.

The rearrangement uses TRBV11-2 and TRBJ2-2, with D unresolved. CDR1 is SGHAT, CDR2 FQNNGV, per germline. V lost 6 bases and J 4 bases, leaving 15 bases between the germline ends. This CDR3 has 15 residues. This CDR3 is CASSRQLTRTGELFF. The CDR3 DNA reads TGTGCCAGCAGTAGACAATTGACCCGCACCGGGGAGCTGTTTTTT.

This clone is a singleton in its sample. The V gene is TRBV27, the J gene TRBJ1-1, with 9 nucleotides matching TRBD1. Germline V lookup: CDR1 MNHEY, CDR2 SMNVEV (reference sequence). Trimming at V came to 8 bases and at J to 6 bases, leaving 10 bases not matched to a gene. The CDR3 totals 14 residues. The CDR3 nucleotides are TGTGCCAGCGCCGTCTCGGGACAGGGAGCTGAAGCTTTCTTT. It translates to CASAVSGQGAEAFF.

This chain connects TRBV14 to TRBJ2-5, with no clear D. The V gene's germline CDR1 is SGHDN and CDR2 FVKESK. This CDR3 contains 16 residues. Trimming left V 2 bases short and J 2 bases short, with 15 bases between. CDR3 nucleotides: TGTGCCAGCAGCCAACTTAGCTCCTCGAGGCAAGAGACCCAGTACTTC. Protein product: CASSQLSSSRQETQYF.

This chain uses TRBV29-1 with TRBJ2-3; 12 nucleotides match TRBD2. There are 14 residues in the CDR3. The germline gives CDR1 SQVTM, CDR2 ANQGSEA. V was pared by 3 bases and J by 3 bases, with 1 base of the junction left unmatched. In nucleotides, the CDR3 is TGCAGCGTTGACGGGACTAGCGGGACAGATACGCAGTATTTT. It specifies CSVDGTSGTDTQYF.

V usage is TRBV2 and J usage is TRBJ1-6; D gene ambiguous. Trimming shortened V by 4 bases and J by 0 bases, and 10 bases separated the two germline ends. Germline lookup yields CDR1 SNHLY and CDR2 FYNNEI. The CDR3 is 16 amino acids. The CDR3 DNA reads TGTGCCAGCAGTGGGGCAGCGGTCTCCTATAATTCACCCCTCCACTTT. Residues: CASSGAAVSYNSPLHF.